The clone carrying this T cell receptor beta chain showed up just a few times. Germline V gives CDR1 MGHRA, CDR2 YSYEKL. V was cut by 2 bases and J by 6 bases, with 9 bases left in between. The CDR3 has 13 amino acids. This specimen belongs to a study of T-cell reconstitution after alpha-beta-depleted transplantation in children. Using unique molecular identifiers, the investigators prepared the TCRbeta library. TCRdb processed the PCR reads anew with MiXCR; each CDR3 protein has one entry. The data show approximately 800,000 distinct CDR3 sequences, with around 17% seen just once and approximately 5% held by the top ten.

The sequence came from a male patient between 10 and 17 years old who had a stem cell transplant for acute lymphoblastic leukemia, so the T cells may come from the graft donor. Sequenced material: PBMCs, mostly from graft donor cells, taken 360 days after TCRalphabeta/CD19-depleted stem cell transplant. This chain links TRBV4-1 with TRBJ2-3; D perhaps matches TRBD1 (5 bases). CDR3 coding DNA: TGCGCCAGCAGCCAACAGGGTTTGGATACGCAGTATTTT. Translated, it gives CASSQQGLDTQYF.